This entry concerns a single T cell receptor beta chain. Its cognate antigen is unknown. A clone one base away is much larger, so this may be a read error. TCRdb re-called the multiplex PCR reads through MiXCR, storing one row per CDR3 protein. This sample has approximately 250,000 distinct CDR3 sequences, with less than 45% found just once. This sample was included in a study of breast tumors, draining lymph nodes, adjacent tissues. Samples came from axillary lymph nodes draining the breast cancer. General observations from the study: Compared with lymph nodes, tumors were less diverse; compared with nontumor tissue, more.

The CDR3 totals 16 residues. V shed 5 bases and J 4 bases; nucleotides not matched to a gene: 9. Germline CDR1 reads MNHEY; CDR2 reads SMNVEV (reference sequence). The V and J genes are TRBV27 and TRBJ1-2; TRBD1 aligns across 11 bases. This TCR derives from a female donor with breast cancer. Some clones in this sample may be carry-over from other donors' samples. Sequencing input: axillary lymph node tissue. The DNA for the CDR3 is TGTGCCAGCAGTCAAGCCCGGACAGGGGGCGCCTATGGCTACACCTTC. Protein sequence: CASSQARTGGAYGYTF.